This T cell receptor beta chain was identified during a study of T cells in women clearing cervical HPV infection. Generated by immunoSEQ multiplex PCR, the TCRdb table keeps only in-frame clones and is missing some. The listing records more than 20,000 clones. Trimming at V came to 3 bases and at J to 5 bases, leaving 10 bases not matched to a gene. This CDR3 is 15 amino acids long. Germline assignment: CDR1 MGHRA and CDR2 YSYEKL. A remark on this clone: The CDR3 extends 3 residues past the end of the read, so its final part is completed from the germline J gene.

The chain has TRBV4-1 and TRBJ2-7; 7 bases map to TRBD1. The TCR was taken from a woman between 18 and 70 years old with a cervical HPV16 infection that either progressed to CIN3+ or cleared (not recorded which). Sequencing was performed on blood buffy coat. The CDR3 loop reads CASSHGRQGRNEQYF. CDR3 bases read: TGCGCCAGCAGCCATGGGAGACAGGGCAGAAACGAG.